The clone carrying this T cell receptor beta chain occurred many times. Its antigen is not identified. This entry is derived from a study of read filtering for tumor transcriptome and immune sequencing. About the study: The cohort had approximately 16 men and around 15 women aged about 47 to 80, mean roughly 71 years.

Study outcomes and limitations: Without single-read clonotypes, shared clonotype proportions correlated more between IR-seq and RNA-seq.

Germline loops: CDR1 LNHDA, CDR2 SQIVND (reference sequence). This CDR3 has 16 amino acids. Trimming stripped 6 bases from V and 0 bases from J, with 12 bases between. From 300 to 450 ng of RNA, a library with molecular barcoded alpha/delta and beta/gamma adaptors was made. TCRdb re-called the reads through MiXCR, storing one row per CDR3 protein. The repertoire holds tens of thousands of distinct CDR3 sequences, with roughly 21% as singletons. At the time of active disease, bone marrow was collected from every patient. This TCR came from a donor aged 40 or over with multiple myeloma. The chain joins TRBV19 to TRBJ2-6; D is unclear. The sample taken for sequencing was a population of CD138-negative cells sorted from bone marrow. CDR3 region: CASRPDGPSGANVLTF. The DNA for the CDR3 is TGTGCCAGTAGACCAGACGGCCCCTCTGGGGCCAACGTCCTGACTTTC.